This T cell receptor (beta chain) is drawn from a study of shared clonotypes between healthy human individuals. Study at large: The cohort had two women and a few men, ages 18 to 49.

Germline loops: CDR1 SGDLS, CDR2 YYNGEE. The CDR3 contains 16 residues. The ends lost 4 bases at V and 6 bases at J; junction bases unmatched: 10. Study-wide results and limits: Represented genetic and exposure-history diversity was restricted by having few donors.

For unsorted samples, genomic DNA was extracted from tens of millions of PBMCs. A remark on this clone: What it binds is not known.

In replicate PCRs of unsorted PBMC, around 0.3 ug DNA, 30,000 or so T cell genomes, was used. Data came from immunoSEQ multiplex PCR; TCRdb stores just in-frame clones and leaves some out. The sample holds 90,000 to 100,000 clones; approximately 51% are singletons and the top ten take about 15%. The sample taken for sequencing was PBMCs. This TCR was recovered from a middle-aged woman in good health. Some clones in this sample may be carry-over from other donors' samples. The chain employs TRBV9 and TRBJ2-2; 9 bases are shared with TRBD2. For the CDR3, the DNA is TGTGCCAGCAGCCCTCGTGGTAGCGGGAGCCCCGGGGAGCTGTTTTTT. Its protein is CASSPRGSGSPGELFF.